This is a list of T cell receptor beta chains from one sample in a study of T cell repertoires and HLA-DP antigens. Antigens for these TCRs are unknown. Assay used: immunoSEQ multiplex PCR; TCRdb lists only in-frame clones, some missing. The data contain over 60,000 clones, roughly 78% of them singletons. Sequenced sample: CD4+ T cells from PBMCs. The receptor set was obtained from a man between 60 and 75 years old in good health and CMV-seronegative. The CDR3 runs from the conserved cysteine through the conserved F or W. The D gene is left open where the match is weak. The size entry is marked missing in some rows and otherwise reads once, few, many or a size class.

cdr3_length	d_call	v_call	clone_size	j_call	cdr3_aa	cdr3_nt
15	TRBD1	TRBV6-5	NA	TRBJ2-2	CASSRQGVATGELFF	TGTGCCAGCAGTAGACAGGGGGTTGCCACCGGGGAGCTGTTTTTT
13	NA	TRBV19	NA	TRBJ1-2	CASSMARLYGYTF	TGTGCCAGTAGTATGGCCAGGCTCTATGGCTACACCTTC
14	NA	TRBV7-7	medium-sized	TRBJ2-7	CASSSNDGSYEQYF	TGTGCCAGCAGCTCTAACGACGGCTCCTACGAGCAGTACTTC
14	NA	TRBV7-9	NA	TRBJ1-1	CASSLLGRNTEAFF	TGTGCCAGCAGCTTATTGGGGAGAAACACTGAAGCTTTCTTT
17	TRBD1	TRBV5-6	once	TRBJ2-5	CASSLRSTGGREETQYF	TGTGCCAGCAGCTTGAGGTCGACAGGGGGGCGGGAGGAGACCCAGTACTTC
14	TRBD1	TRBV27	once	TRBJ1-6	CASTSTGAGVALHF	TGTGCCAGCACATCCACAGGGGCCGGAGTAGCGCTCCACTTT
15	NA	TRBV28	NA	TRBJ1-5	CASYLGVGGPEPQHF	TGTGCCAGCTATCTCGGGGTGGGGGGCCCGGAGCCCCAGCATTTT
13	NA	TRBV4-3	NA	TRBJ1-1	CASSLQMNTEAFF	TGCGCCAGCAGCCTGCAAATGAACACTGAAGCTTTCTTT
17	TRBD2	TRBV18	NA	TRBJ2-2	CASSPRKLAGFTGELFF	TGTGCCAGCTCACCAAGGAAACTAGCGGGGTTCACCGGGGAGCTGTTTTTT
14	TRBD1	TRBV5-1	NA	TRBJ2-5	CASRPRTGQETQYF	TGCGCCAGCAGGCCCCGGACAGGACAAGAGACCCAGTACTTC
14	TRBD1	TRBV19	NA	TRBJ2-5	CASSIAGTEETQYF	TGTGCCAGTAGTATAGCGGGGACAGAAGAGACCCAGTACTTC
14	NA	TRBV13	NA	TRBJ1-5	CASSLVTSNQPQHF	TGTGCCAGCAGCCTCGTCACTAGCAATCAGCCCCAGCATTTT
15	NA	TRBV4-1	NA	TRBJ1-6	CASSQGLSWNSPLHF	TGCGCCAGCAGCCAGGGGTTGAGTTGGAATTCACCCCTCCACTTT
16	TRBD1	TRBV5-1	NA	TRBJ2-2	CASRHTGQGSTGELFF	TGCGCCAGCAGGCATACGGGACAGGGCAGCACCGGGGAGCTGTTTTTT
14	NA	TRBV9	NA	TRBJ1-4	CASSVGVANEKLFF	TGCGCCAGCAGCGTCGGGGTAGCTAATGAAAAACTGTTTTTT
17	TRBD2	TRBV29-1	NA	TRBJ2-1	CSVEGGRAHPGYNEQFF	TGCAGCGTTGAGGGGGGGAGGGCCCACCCGGGCTACAATGAGCAGTTCTTC
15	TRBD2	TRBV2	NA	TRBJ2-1	CASSDSGISYNEQFF	TGTGCCAGCAGTGATAGCGGGATATCCTACAATGAGCAGTTCTTC
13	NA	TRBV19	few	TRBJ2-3	CAAGLSGTDTQYF	TGTGCCGCGGGACTGAGTGGGACAGATACGCAGTATTTT
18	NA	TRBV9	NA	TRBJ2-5	CASSVAGRGSTEKETQYF	TGTGCCAGCAGCGTAGCGGGCCGGGGGTCCACTGAGAAGGAGACCCAGTACTTC
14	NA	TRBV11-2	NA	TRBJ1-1	CASSLDGGSTEAFF	TGTGCCAGCAGCTTAGATGGGGGGAGCACTGAAGCTTTCTTT
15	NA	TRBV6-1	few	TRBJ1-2	CASSLDRSGNYGYTF	TGTGCCAGCAGCCTTGACAGGTCGGGAAACTATGGCTACACCTTC
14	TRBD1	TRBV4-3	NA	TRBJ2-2	CASSQGQGTGELFF	TGCGCCAGCAGCCAGGGACAGGGCACCGGGGAGCTGTTTTTT
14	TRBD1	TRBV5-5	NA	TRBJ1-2	CASSLKTGAEGYTF	TGTGCCAGCAGCTTAAAGACAGGGGCTGAAGGCTACACCTTC
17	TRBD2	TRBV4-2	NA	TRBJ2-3	CASSQEISSGRTDTQYF	TGTGCCAGCAGCCAAGAGATCTCGAGCGGGAGGACCGATACGCAGTATTTT